This TCR beta chain was found in a study of Graves' ophthalmopathy and Graves' hyperthyroidism. General study points: The model predicted ophthalmopathy progression with over 60% sensitivity and approximately 72% specificity.

Germline values: CDR1 SQVTM, CDR2 ANQGSEA. The CDR3 loop spans 13 amino acids. V lost 7 bases and J 8 bases, leaving 18 bases between the germline ends. Amplification of TCR beta CDR3 regions used RNA transcripts. Second-round multiplex PCR came after a first-round RT-PCR that employed HTBI primers. TCRdb independently ran MiXCR on the multiplex PCR reads; one entry per CDR3 protein. The sample includes fewer than 350,000 distinct CDR3 sequences, roughly a sixth seen only once; the top ten take 12%. Presentation of ophthalmopathy in the donors involved moderate-to-severe activity, CAS ≥3, NOSPECS ≥4 and a duration under 3 months. The PBMCs used were ones drawn from 9.5 to 10 ml of fresh peripheral blood. This clonotype has at least ten counts. Antigen unknown.

Sequencing used peripheral blood. The sequence came from an adult man with Graves' ophthalmopathy. The chain joins TRBV29-1 to TRBJ2-4; D call uncertain. The CDR3 region is CSAAHGFGDIQYF. The CDR3 nucleotides read TGCAGCGCCGCCCATGGTTTTGGGGACATTCAGTACTTC.